This TCR beta chain is drawn from a study of T cells in Graves' hyperthyroidism and ophthalmopathy. Study at large: It was at initial diagnosis, before any treatment, that peripheral blood was collected.

Uncontrolled infections, other autoimmune diseases, pregnancy or lactation led to exclusion of patients. The PBMCs were sourced from fresh peripheral blood (about 9.6 ml). Amplification of TCR beta CDR3 regions was performed using RNA transcripts as template. TCR CDR3 underwent first-round RT-PCR with the HTBI primer set. TCRdb re-analysed the multiplex PCR reads in MiXCR, keeping a single row per CDR3 protein. The repertoire holds fewer than 450,000 distinct CDR3 sequences, with roughly 15% as singletons. The V segment lost 0 bases and the J segment 7 bases; nucleotides outside the gene matches: 7. There are 15 residues in the CDR3. Germline V CDR1 and CDR2: SGHKS, YYEKEE (reference sequence).

The source of this sequence is a woman aged 60-75 years with Graves' ophthalmopathy. The chain has TRBV5-5 and TRBJ2-7, with 10 bases that match TRBD2. Sequencing was performed on blood. Written as DNA, the CDR3 is TGTGCCAGCAGCTTGGTGGTAGCGGGGGGTATGGAGCAGTACTTC. Encoded protein: CASSLVVAGGMEQYF.